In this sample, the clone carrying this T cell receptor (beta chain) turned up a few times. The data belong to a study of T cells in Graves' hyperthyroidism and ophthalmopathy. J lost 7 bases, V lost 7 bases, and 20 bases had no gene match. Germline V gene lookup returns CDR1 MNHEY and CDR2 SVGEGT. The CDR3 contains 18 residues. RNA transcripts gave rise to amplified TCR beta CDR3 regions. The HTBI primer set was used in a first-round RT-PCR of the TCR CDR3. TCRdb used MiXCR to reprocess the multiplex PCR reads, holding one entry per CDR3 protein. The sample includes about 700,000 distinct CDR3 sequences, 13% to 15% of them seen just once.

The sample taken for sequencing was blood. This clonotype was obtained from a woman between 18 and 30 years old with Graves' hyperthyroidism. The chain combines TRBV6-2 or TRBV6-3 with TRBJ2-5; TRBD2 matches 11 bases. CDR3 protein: CASTHLAGGPAGRATQYF. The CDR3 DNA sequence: TGTGCCAGCACACATTTAGCGGGAGGGCCGGCGGGCAGAGCGACCCAGTACTTC.